What follows are 17 T cell receptor beta chains derived from one specimen sequenced in a study of blood T cell repertoires in COVID-19 (dated by TCRdb to 2018 to 2021). The method was the immunoSEQ multiplex PCR assay. TCRdb obtained this table from immuneACCESS and retained in-frame rearrangements with V and J assigned. These tables miss some clones; where compared with another copy, unresolved V genes account for less than half of the shortfall, and the remainder is unexplained. This sample comprises around 130,000 clones, roughly 86% of them detected only once. Of the sample, about 13% falls within the top ten clones. The sequenced sample was peripheral blood. These receptors were obtained from a human donor in a cohort sampled during active COVID-19.

The chain employs TRBV24-1 and TRBJ1-6; no clear D. CDR1 KGHDR and CDR2 SFDVKD come from the germline V gene. The CDR3 totals 12 residues. Deletions cut 10 bases from V and 1 base from J, with 4 bases between. DNA of the CDR3: TGTGCCACTACATCCTATAATTCACCCCTCCACTTT. Translation gives CATTSYNSPLHF.

The chain employs TRBV24-1 and TRBJ2-7; D is possibly TRBD2 (6 bases). Germline V gene lookup returns CDR1 KGHDR and CDR2 SFDVKD. Deletions cut 7 bases from V and 4 bases from J, with 16 bases between. The CDR3 has 14 residues. The CDR3 region has the DNA TGTGCCACCAGCCGGGACTGGATTCTTTACGAGCAGTACTTC. Its translation: CATSRDWILYEQYF.

This rearrangement joins TRBV5-1 to TRBJ2-7; possible D gene TRBD2, 5 bases. Germline V gives CDR1 SGHRS, CDR2 YFSETQ. CDR3 length: 14 residues. Trimming shortened V by 0 bases and J by 2 bases, and 9 bases separated the two germline ends. CDR3 DNA sequence: TGCGCCAGCAGCTTGGGCGCCGGGGCCTACGAGCAGTACTTC. Amino acid sequence: CASSLGAGAYEQYF.

The chain links TRBV5-1 to TRBJ1-2, with D possibly matching TRBD1 (5 bases). Germline V gives CDR1 SGHRS, CDR2 YFSETQ. The CDR3 consists of 15 residues. Trimming cost V 7 bases and J 0 bases, with 16 bases left between them. The CDR3 spells CASAPPDSTNYGYTF. The CDR3 bases are TGCGCCAGCGCCCCCCCAGACAGTACTAACTATGGCTACACCTTC.

The V gene is TRBV5-8, the J gene TRBJ1-2; D remains unclear. CDR1 is SGHTS, CDR2 YDEGEE, per germline. V dropped 2 bases and J dropped 5 bases, with 13 bases sitting between them. The CDR3 length is 14 residues. Written as DNA, the CDR3 is TGTGCCAGCAGCTTCGAGGGCTGGGAATATGGCTACACCTTC. Translation: CASSFEGWEYGYTF.

The chain recombines TRBV9 with TRBJ2-3; TRBD2 matches at 9 bases. CDR1 and CDR2 (germline): SGDLS, YYNGEE. The V gene end was trimmed by 0 bases and the J gene end by 2 bases; junction bases not matched to a gene: 7. The CDR3 is 17 residues long. The CDR3 loop reads CASSVDGSGGITDTQYF. The CDR3 bases are TGTGCCAGCAGCGTAGATGGTAGCGGGGGAATCACAGATACGCAGTATTTT.

The genes are TRBV2 and TRBJ1-5; 8 bases are a match to TRBD1. After removal of 6 bases from V and 4 bases from J, the junction contained 8 bases not matched to a gene. Germline V gene sequence: CDR1 SNHLY, CDR2 FYNNEI. CDR3 length: 15 amino acids. The CDR3 DNA sequence: TGTGCCAGCAGCCCTGACAGGGGTAGGAATCAGCCCCAGCATTTT. Residues: CASSPDRGRNQPQHF. Based on the CDR3 plus reference TRBV2 and TRBJ1-5, the full variable domain is EPEVTQTPSHQVTQMGQEVILRCVPISNHLYFYWYRQILGQKVEFLVSFYNNEISEKSEIFDDQFSVERPDGSNFTLKIRSTKLEDSAMYFCASSPDRGRNQPQHFGDGTRLSIL.

There are a few counts of this clone. The chain couples TRBV9 to TRBJ1-1; D is perhaps TRBD1 (5 bases). In germline, CDR1 is SGDLS, CDR2 YYNGEE. V was trimmed by 4 bases and J by 0 bases, leaving 10 bases between them. The CDR3 totals 14 residues. The CDR3 reads CASSPGSLNTEAFF. The CDR3, as DNA: TGTGCCAGCAGCCCAGGGTCTTTGAACACTGAAGCTTTCTTT.

This chain links TRBV19 with TRBJ2-3; TRBD2 matches at 10 bases. The V and J ends lost 2 bases and 1 base, in that order; junction bases with no gene match: 0. This CDR3 comprises 15 residues. The V gene's germline CDR1 is LNHDA and CDR2 SQIVND (reference sequence). CDR3 sequence reads: CASSILAGGTDTQYF. For the CDR3, the DNA is TGTGCCAGTAGTATACTAGCGGGGGGCACAGATACGCAGTATTTT.

This clone was counted ten times or more. The chain recombines TRBV9 with TRBJ1-4, with D perhaps matching TRBD1 (5 bases). Germline CDR1 is SGDLS and CDR2 is YYNGEE. The CDR3 is 14 residues long. V lost 2 bases and J lost 8, with 13 bases in between. The CDR3 region has the DNA TGTGCCAGCAGCGTGACAGCCTATGGGGAAAAACTGTTTTTT. This encodes CASSVTAYGEKLFF.

The chain has TRBV3-1 (or the pseudogene TRBV3-2) and TRBJ1-3, with 9 bases matching TRBD1. The length of the CDR3 is 16 residues. The V gene's germline CDR1 is LGHDT and CDR2 YNNKEL (reference sequence). With 4 bases clipped from V and 2 bases from J, the junction kept 6 bases outside the gene matches. The CDR3 DNA follows: TGTGCCAGCAGCCGACTGACAGGGGGACCTGGAAACACCATATATTTT. This sequence encodes CASSRLTGGPGNTIYF.

The V call is TRBV5-1, the J call TRBJ1-1; possibly TRBD1 for D (6 bases). The V gene's germline CDR1 is SGHRS and CDR2 YFSETQ. CDR3 length: 14 amino acids. With 4 bases removed from V and 5 bases from J, the gap between germline ends came to 15 bases. The CDR3 loop is CASSQGTTLTEAFF. CDR3 in DNA: TGCGCCAGCAGCCAGGGGACTACCTTAACTGAAGCTTTCTTT.

The rearrangement joins TRBV20-1 to TRBJ2-7; 9 positions match TRBD1. Germline V gene lookup returns CDR1 DFQATT and CDR2 SNEGSKA (reference sequence). Germline trimming cut 3 bases from V and 4 bases from J; bases unmatched to any gene: 7. The CDR3 spans 14 residues. CDR3 DNA sequence: TGCAGTGCTAGTGACGGGACAGGGAAATACGAGCAGTACTTC. The encoded protein is CSASDGTGKYEQYF.

The chain couples TRBV2 to TRBJ2-7, with D perhaps TRBD1 (6 bases). The CDR3 totals 14 residues. V was trimmed by 2 bases and J by 5 bases, leaving 13 bases between them. The germline V gene encodes CDR1 SNHLY and CDR2 FYNNEI. Here the CDR3 DNA reads TGTGCCAGCAGTGAACCAGGGGTTGTGAACGAGCAGTACTTC. Amino acids: CASSEPGVVNEQYF.

This sequence joins TRBV7-8 and TRBJ1-6; 8 nucleotides match TRBD1. Germline lookup yields CDR1 SGHVS and CDR2 FQNEAQ. The CDR3 loop spans 18 amino acids. The V segment lost 4 bases and the J segment 4 bases; nucleotides outside the gene matches: 12. CDR3 DNA sequence: TGTGCCAGCAGCTCCACCCCCGCCGGACAGGGATATAATTCACCCCTCCACTTT. Protein sequence: CASSSTPAGQGYNSPLHF. Full variable domain (missing parts from reference TRBV7-8 and TRBJ1-6): GAGVSQSPRYKVAKRGQDVALRCDPISGHVSLFWYQQALGQGPEFLTYFQNEAQLDKSGLPSDRFFAERPEGSVSTLKIQRTQQEDSAVYLCASSSTPAGQGYNSPLHFGNGTRLTVT.

This clone was recorded only once. The chain has TRBV30 and TRBJ1-5, with TRBD1 identical over 7 bases. V was clipped by 7 bases and J by 2 bases; unmatched bases: 17. The CDR3 contains 17 residues. CDR1 is GTSNPN, CDR2 SVGIG, per germline (reference sequence). CDR3 amino acids: CAFTPDPGTAGNQPQHF. The CDR3 DNA is TGTGCCTTTACACCCGACCCCGGGACAGCAGGCAATCAGCCCCAGCATTTT.

The chain is built from TRBV10-3 and TRBJ2-1, with 11 bases identical to TRBD1. Germline V gives CDR1 ENHRY, CDR2 SYGVKD. The CDR3 covers 20 residues. Unmatched junction bases numbered 23, after V lost 7 bases and J lost 6 bases. The CDR3 coding sequence is TGTGCCATCACCTGGACGGGGGGTGGGGCGGACAGGGGGCAGAGCAATGAGCAGTTCTTC. Its protein product is CAITWTGGGADRGQSNEQFF.